The clone carrying this TCR beta chain was observed a handful of times. Its antigen is not identified. Looked up from germline, CDR1 is SGHRS and CDR2 is YFSETQ. V lost 7 bases to trimming and J lost 7 bases; unmatched junction nucleotides: 8. The CDR3 totals 13 residues. Donors were Caucasian adults residing in Nashville, Tennessee, USA. The source of the sample is a study of shared clonotypes between healthy human individuals. Across the study: Each donor contributed plates that comprised three CD4 naive, three CD4 memory, two CD8 naive and one CD8 memory. Study results and caveats: It was only blood that was sampled, and tissue repertoires likely differ.

Tens of thousands of T cell genomes (approximately 0.2 ug DNA) went into each sorted-subset replicate. TCRdb keeps only in-frame clones here, not all; method: immunoSEQ multiplex PCR. This sample has more than 850,000 clones, with about 84% found just once. This clonotype originated in a man aged 18-30 years in good health. Some clones in this sample may be carry-over from other donors' samples. This rearrangement joins TRBV5-1 to TRBJ2-1; TRBD1 aligns across 7 bases. The sequenced sample consisted of memory CD4+ T cells from PBMCs. Noted subset: CD45RA-negative fraction. The CDR3 DNA is TGCGCCAGCGGGCTACAGGGGTGGAATGAGCAGTTCTTC. Translated, it gives CASGLQGWNEQFF.